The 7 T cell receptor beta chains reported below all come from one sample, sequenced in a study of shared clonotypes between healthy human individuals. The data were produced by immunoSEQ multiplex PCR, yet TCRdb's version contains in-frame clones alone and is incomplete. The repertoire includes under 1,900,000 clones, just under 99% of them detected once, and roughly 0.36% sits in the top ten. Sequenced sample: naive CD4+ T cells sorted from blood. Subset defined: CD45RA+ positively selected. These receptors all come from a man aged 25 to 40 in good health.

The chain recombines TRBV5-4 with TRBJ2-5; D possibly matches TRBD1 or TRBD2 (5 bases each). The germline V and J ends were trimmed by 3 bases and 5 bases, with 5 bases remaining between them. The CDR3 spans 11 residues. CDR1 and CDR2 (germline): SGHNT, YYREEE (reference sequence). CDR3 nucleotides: TGTGCCAGCAGCTGGGGGGAGACCCAGTACTTC. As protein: CASSWGETQYF.

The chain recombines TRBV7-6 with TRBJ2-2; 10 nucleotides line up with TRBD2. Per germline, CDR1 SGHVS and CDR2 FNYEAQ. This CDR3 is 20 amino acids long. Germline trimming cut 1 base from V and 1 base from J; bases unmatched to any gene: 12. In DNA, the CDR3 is TGTGCCAGCAGCTTAGTAGCTAGCGGGAGTTCATCCCAGAACACCGGGGAGCTGTTTTTT. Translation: CASSLVASGSSSQNTGELFF.

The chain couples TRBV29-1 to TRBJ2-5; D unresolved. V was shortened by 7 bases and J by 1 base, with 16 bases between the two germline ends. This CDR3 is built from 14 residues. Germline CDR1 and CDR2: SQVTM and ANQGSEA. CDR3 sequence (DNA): TGCAGCGCCCCAGGTGCGGCCGGCCAAGAGACCCAGTACTTC. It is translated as CSAPGAAGQETQYF.

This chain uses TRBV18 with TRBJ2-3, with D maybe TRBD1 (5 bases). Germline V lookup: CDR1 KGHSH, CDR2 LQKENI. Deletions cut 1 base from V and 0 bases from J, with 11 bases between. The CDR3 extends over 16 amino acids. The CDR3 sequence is CASSPLAQASTDTQYF. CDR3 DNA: TGTGCCAGCTCACCACTGGCACAGGCTAGCACAGATACGCAGTATTTT.

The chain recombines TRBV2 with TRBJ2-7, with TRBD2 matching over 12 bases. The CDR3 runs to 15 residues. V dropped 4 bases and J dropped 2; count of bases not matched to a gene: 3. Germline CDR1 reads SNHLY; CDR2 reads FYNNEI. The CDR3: CASSGLAGGTYEQYF. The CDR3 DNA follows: TGTGCCAGCAGTGGCCTAGCGGGAGGGACCTACGAGCAGTACTTC.

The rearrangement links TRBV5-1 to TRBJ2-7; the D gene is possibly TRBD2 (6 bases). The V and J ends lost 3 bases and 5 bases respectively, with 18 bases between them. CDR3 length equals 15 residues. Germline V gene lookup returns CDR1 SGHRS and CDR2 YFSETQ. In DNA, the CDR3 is TGCGCCAGCAGCTCGGCCGGGACTGGACATCACGAGCAGTACTTC. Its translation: CASSSAGTGHHEQYF.

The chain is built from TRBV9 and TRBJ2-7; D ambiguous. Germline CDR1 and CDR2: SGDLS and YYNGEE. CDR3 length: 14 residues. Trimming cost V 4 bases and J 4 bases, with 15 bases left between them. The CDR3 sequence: CASSPTIYAYEQYF. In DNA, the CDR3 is TGTGCCAGCAGCCCGACAATCTACGCTTACGAGCAGTACTTC.